Listed below are T cell receptor beta chains from one sample, sequenced in a study of T-cell reconstitution after alpha-beta-depleted transplantation in children. TCRdb ran MiXCR on the PCR reads and lists one entry per CDR3 protein. The table includes about 460,000 distinct CDR3 sequences, roughly 10% detected once. The sequencing here drew on PBMCs, taken before TCRalphabeta/CD19-depleted stem cell transplant. The receptors come from a child aged 2-15 years with inherited bone marrow failure, due to receive a stem cell transplant. Each CDR3 is given with its conserved first and last residue. D genes are given only for firm matches. A clone size is listed for some rows: how often the clone was seen (once, few, many), or a class if it is expanded.

v_call	j_call	clone_size	d_call	cdr3_aa	cdr3_nt
TRBV12-3/TRBV12-4	TRBJ2-7	many	TRBD1	CASSGVGTAPYEQYF	TGTGCCAGCAGTGGGGTCGGGACAGCCCCCTACGAGCAGTACTTC
TRBV25-1	TRBJ2-3	many	.	CASSEDRGRLHTQYF	TGTGCCAGCAGTGAAGACCGGGGAAGGCTACATACGCAGTATTTT
TRBV12-3/TRBV12-4	TRBJ2-1	few	TRBD2	CASSMLAGANEQFF	TGTGCCAGCAGTATGCTAGCGGGGGCAAATGAGCAGTTCTTC
TRBV15	TRBJ2-7	.	TRBD1	CATSTADRGLYEQYF	TGTGCCACCAGCACAGCGGACAGGGGGCTCTACGAGCAGTACTTC
TRBV7-8	TRBJ2-1	many	TRBD2	CASSLGLAGGWTYNEQFF	TGTGCCAGCAGCTTGGGGCTAGCGGGAGGGTGGACCTACAATGAGCAGTTCTTC
TRBV29-1	TRBJ1-1	many	.	CSVEEPTRGTEAFF	TGCAGCGTTGAAGAGCCGACGAGGGGCACTGAAGCTTTCTTT
TRBV7-8	TRBJ2-5	many	TRBD2	CASSNSPSGASGPQETQYF	TGTGCCAGCAGCAACTCCCCCAGTGGGGCTAGCGGACCTCAAGAGACCCAGTACTTC
TRBV18	TRBJ2-7	.	.	CASSSLSALYEQYF	TGTGCCAGCTCTTCACTTAGCGCGCTCTACGAGCAGTACTTC
TRBV6-5	TRBJ2-5	many	.	CASSYALLVQETQYF	TGTGCCAGCAGTTACGCCCTCTTGGTCCAAGAGACCCAGTACTTC
TRBV10-3	TRBJ2-2	few	TRBD2	CAAKREGQAGELFF	TGTGCCGCAAAGCGGGAGGGCCAAGCCGGGGAGCTGTTTTTT